This TCR beta chain was observed in a study of PD-L1 blockade in urothelial cancer. Looking at the study overall: The patients first took atezolizumab around 2014, receiving 1,200 mg intravenously every 3 weeks. Males with bladder-origin urothelial cancer made up about 85% of the roughly 29 patients.

The table came from immunoSEQ multiplex PCR; TCRdb's copy has only in-frame clones and leaves some out. This table holds tens of thousands of clones, approximately 82% found once. Urothelial carcinoma, locally advanced or metastatic, affected the patients. The CDR3 covers 13 residues. CDR1 is MGHRA and CDR2 is YSYEKL in the germline V gene. V shed 1 base and J shed 6 bases, with 10 bases lying between them. The sample here was PBMCs, taken around atezolizumab (anti-PD-L1) treatment. The TCR comes from a man aged 55 to 69 with urothelial cancer. The V and J genes are TRBV4-1 and TRBJ2-7; D is perhaps TRBD1 (5 bases). The CDR3 protein is CASSQVQGGEQYF. DNA for the CDR3: TGCGCCAGCAGCCAAGTTCAGGGCGGCGAGCAGTACTTC.